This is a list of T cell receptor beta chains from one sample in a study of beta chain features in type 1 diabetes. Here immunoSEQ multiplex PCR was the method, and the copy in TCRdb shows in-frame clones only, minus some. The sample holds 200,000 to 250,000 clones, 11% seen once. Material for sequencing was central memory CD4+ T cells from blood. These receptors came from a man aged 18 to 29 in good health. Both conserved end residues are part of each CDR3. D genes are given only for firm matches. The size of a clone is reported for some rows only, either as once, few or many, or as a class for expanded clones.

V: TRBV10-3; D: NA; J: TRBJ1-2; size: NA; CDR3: CAISDGPTTFGYTF; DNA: TGTGCCATCAGTGACGGGCCGACCACTTTCGGCTACACCTTC
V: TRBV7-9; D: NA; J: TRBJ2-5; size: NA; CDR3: CASSSSSSKGTQYF; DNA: TGTGCCAGCAGCTCTAGCTCCTCAAAGGGGACCCAGTACTTC
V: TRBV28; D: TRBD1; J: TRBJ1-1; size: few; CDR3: CASSQGGTEAFF; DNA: TGTGCCAGCAGTCAGGGGGGCACTGAAGCTTTCTTT
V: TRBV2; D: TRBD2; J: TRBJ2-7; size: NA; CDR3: CASSYSWEGDEQYF; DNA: TGTGCCAGCAGTTACTCGTGGGAGGGCGACGAGCAGTACTTC
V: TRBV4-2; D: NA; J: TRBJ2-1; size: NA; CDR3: CASSSVSSYNEQFF; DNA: TGTGCCAGCAGCTCAGTAAGTTCCTACAATGAGCAGTTCTTC
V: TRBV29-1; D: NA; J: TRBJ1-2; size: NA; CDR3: CSVEEWNYGYTF; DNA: TGCAGCGTTGAAGAATGGAACTATGGCTACACCTTC
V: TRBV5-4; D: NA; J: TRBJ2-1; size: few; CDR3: CASSSKGRTWGNEQFF; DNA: TGTGCCAGCAGTTCTAAGGGAAGAACGTGGGGCAATGAGCAGTTCTTC
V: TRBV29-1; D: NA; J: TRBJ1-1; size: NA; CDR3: CSATEDTEAFF; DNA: TGCAGCGCCACCGAGGACACTGAAGCTTTCTTT
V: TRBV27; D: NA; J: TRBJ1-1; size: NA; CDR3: CASSLGFGGLNTEAFF; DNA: TGTGCCAGCAGTTTAGGTTTCGGGGGCCTGAACACTGAAGCTTTCTTT
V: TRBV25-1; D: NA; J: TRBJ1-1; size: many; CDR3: CASMTPERAFF; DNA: TGTGCCAGCATGACCCCAGAGAGGGCTTTCTTT
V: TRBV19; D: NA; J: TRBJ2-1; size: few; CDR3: CASSTQGRTTYNEQFF; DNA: TGTGCCAGTAGTACACAGGGGAGGACTACCTACAATGAGCAGTTCTTC
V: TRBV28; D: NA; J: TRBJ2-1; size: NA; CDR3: CASSRYEQFF; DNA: TGTGCCAGCAGCCGCTATGAGCAGTTCTTC
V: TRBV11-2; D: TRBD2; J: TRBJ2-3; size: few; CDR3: CASNLAGVGDTQYF; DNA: TGTGCCAGCAATCTAGCGGGAGTAGGGGATACGCAGTATTTT
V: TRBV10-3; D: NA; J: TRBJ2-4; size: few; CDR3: CAISETGGDQNIQYF; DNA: TGTGCCATCAGTGAGACAGGAGGGGACCAAAACATTCAGTACTTC
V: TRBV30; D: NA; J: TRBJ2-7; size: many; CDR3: CAWGGRPSGEQYF; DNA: TGTGCCTGGGGTGGACGTCCCTCTGGGGAGCAGTACTTC
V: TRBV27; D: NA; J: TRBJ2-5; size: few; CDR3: CASSLRLGGETQYF; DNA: TGTGCCAGCAGTTTAAGGCTGGGGGGTGAGACCCAGTACTTC
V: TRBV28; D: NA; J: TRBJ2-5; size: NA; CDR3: CASRGALGGETQYF; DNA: TGTGCCAGCAGAGGGGCGCTTGGAGGAGAGACCCAGTACTTC
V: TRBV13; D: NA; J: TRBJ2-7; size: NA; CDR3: CASSLVGDEQYF; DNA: TGTGCCAGCAGCTTGGTAGGGGACGAGCAGTACTTC
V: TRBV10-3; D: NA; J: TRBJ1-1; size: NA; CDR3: CAISESALLAEAFF; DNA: TGTGCCATCAGTGAGTCGGCTTTATTAGCTGAAGCTTTCTTT
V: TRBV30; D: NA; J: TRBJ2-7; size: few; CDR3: CAWSAGGGWYF; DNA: TGTGCCTGGAGTGCAGGGGGAGGGTGGTACTTC
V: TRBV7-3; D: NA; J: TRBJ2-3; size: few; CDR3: CASSTRGPDTQYF; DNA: TGTGCCAGCAGCACCCGGGGCCCAGATACGCAGTATTTT
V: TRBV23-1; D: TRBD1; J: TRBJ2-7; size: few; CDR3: CASGSWDRSYEQYF; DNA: TGCGCCAGCGGATCCTGGGACAGGTCCTACGAGCAGTACTTC
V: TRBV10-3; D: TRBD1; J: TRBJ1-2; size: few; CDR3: CAISQGAGGYTF; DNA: TGTGCCATCAGTCAGGGGGCGGGTGGCTACACCTTC
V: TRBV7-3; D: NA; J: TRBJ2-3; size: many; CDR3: CASSSSNGNTQYF; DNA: TGTGCCAGCAGCTCTTCGAACGGAAATACGCAGTATTTT
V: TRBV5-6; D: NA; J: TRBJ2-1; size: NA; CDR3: CASSFRQNYNEQFF; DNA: TGTGCCAGCAGCTTCCGACAGAACTACAATGAGCAGTTCTTC
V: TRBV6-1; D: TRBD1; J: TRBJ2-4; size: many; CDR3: CASSDGRQGVNIQYF; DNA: TGTGCCAGCAGTGACGGAAGACAGGGGGTAAACATTCAGTACTTC
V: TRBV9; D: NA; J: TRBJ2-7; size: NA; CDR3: CASSPRQAREQYF; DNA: TGTGCCAGCAGCCCTCGACAGGCCCGCGAGCAGTACTTC
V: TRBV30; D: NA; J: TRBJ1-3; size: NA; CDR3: CAWSTRGTSTWRNTIYF; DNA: TGTGCCTGGAGTACAAGGGGAACCTCGACTTGGAGAAACACCATATATTTT
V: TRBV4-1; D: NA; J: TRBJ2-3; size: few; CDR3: CASSSGDSTSTDTQYF; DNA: TGCGCCAGCAGCTCAGGGGACTCTACGAGCACAGATACGCAGTATTTT
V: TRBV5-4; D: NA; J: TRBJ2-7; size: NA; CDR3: CASSLQRDYEQYF; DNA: TGTGCCAGCAGCTTACAACGGGACTACGAGCAGTACTTC
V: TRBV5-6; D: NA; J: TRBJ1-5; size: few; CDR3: CASSLGAGLRNQPQHF; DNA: TGTGCCAGCAGCTTGGGAGCGGGGCTCCGCAATCAGCCCCAGCATTTT
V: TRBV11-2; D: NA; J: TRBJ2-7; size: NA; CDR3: CASSPYRGHEQYF; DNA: TGTGCCAGCAGCCCATATCGGGGGCACGAGCAGTACTTC
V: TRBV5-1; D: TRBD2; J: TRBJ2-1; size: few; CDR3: CASSRPGIQGGNEQFF; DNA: TGCGCCAGCAGCCGCCCAGGGATTCAGGGAGGGAATGAGCAGTTCTTC
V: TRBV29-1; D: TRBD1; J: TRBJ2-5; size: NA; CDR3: CSVDYKGAGETQYF; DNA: TGCAGCGTTGATTATAAGGGGGCGGGAGAGACCCAGTACTTC
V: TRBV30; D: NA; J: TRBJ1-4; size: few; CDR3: CAWSVGRGKLFF; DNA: TGTGCCTGGAGTGTAGGGCGGGGAAAACTGTTTTTT
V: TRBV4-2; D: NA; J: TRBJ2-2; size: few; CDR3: CASSPRRLANTGELFF; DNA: TGTGCCAGCAGCCCCCGGAGGCTCGCGAACACCGGGGAGCTGTTTTTT
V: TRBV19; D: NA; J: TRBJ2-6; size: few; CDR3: CASSIYGYSGANVLTF; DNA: TGTGCCAGTAGTATTTATGGGTACTCTGGGGCCAACGTCCTGACTTTC
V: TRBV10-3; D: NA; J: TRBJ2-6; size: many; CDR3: CAISGTVSGANVLTF; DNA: TGTGCCATCAGTGGGACAGTCTCTGGGGCCAACGTCCTGACTTTC
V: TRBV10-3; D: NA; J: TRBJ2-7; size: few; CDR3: CAISESGGGYNEQYF; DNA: TGTGCCATCAGTGAGTCAGGAGGGGGGTACAACGAGCAGTACTTC
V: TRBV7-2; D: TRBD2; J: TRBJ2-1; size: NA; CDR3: CASSGTSSGIFTSEQFF; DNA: TGTGCCAGCAGCGGGACAAGTAGCGGGATCTTCACGAGTGAGCAGTTCTTC